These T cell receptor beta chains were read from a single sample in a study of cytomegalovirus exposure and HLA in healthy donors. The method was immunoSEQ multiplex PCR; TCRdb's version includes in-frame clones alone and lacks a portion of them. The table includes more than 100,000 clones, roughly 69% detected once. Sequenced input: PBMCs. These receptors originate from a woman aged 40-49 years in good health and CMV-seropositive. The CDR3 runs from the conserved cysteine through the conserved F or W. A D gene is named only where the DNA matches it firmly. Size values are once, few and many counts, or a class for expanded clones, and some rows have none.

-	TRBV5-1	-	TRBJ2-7	CASSLRGNSRDEQYF	TGCGCCAGCAGCTTACGGGGAAATTCCCGGGACGAGCAGTACTTC
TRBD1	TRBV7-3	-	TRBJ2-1	CASSARGQGAKQFF	TGTGCCAGCAGCGCCAGGGGACAGGGGGCAAAGCAGTTCTTC
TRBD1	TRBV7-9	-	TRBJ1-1	CASSRGQGITEAFF	TGTGCCAGCAGCCGCGGACAGGGGATTACTGAAGCTTTCTTT
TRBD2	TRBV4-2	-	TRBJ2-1	CASSLQSLAGGLNSYNEQFF	TGTGCCAGCAGCCTTCAATCACTAGCGGGGGGACTTAACTCCTACAATGAGCAGTTCTTC
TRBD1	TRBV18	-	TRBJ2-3	CASSPRTGSDTQYF	TGTGCCAGCTCACCTCGGACAGGGTCAGATACGCAGTATTTT
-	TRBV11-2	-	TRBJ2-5	CASSPMQGSETQYF	TGTGCCAGCAGCCCCATGCAGGGATCAGAGACCCAGTACTTC
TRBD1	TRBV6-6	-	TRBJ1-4	CASSQQGNEKLFF	TGTGCCAGCTCTCAACAGGGGAATGAAAAACTGTTTTTT
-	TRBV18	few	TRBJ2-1	CASSPLGGNEQFF	TGTGCCAGCTCACCTTTGGGCGGGAATGAGCAGTTCTTC
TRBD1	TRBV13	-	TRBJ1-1	CASRVQGASTEAFF	TGTGCCAGCAGGGTACAGGGGGCGTCGACTGAAGCTTTCTTT
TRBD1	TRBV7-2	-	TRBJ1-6	CASSLGSGGFTPLHF	TGTGCCAGCAGCTTAGGGTCAGGGGGCTTTACACCCCTCCACTTT
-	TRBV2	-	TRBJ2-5	CASNGGGGETQYF	TGTGCCAGCAATGGGGGCGGGGGAGAGACCCAGTACTTC
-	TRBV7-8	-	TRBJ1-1	CASSLDKFTEAFF	TGTGCCAGCAGCTTAGACAAGTTTACTGAAGCTTTCTTT
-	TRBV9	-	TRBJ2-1	CASSAGGGASNEQFF	TGTGCCAGCAGTGCAGGTGGGGGCGCTTCCAATGAGCAGTTCTTC
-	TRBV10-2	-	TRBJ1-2	CASSDDYNYGYTF	TGCGCCAGCAGTGATGACTATAACTATGGCTACACCTTC
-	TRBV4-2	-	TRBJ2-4	CASSQGSTAKNIQYF	TGTGCCAGCAGCCAAGGTTCTACGGCCAAAAACATTCAGTACTTC